The clone carrying this T cell receptor (beta chain) occurred a few times. Its antigen is still unknown. This entry comes from a study of T cell repertoires in cytomegalovirus infection. On the study more broadly: The authors used CMV epitopes that were HLA-C-restricted (recently identified) and HLA-B-restricted (well studied). Public TCR beta signatures marked donors with CMV infection and the matching HLA.

In germline, CDR1 is MGHRA, CDR2 YSYEKL. The CDR3 totals 16 residues. V lost 0 bases and J lost 3, with 15 bases in between. TCRdb re-derived calls from the reads in MiXCR, one entry per CDR3 protein. The profile shows about 700,000 distinct CDR3 sequences, about 33% of them singletons. The rearrangement links TRBV4-1 to TRBJ2-7; D may match TRBD1 or TRBD2 (5 bases each). Sample: cultured PBMCs, taken from culture after CMV antigen stimulation. The source of this sequence is a human donor in good health (CMV status not recorded). Some clones in this sample may be carry-over from other donors' samples. For the CDR3, the DNA is TGCGCCAGCAGCCAAGATTCCCAGGGACCGTACTACGAGCAGTACTTC. It codes for CASSQDSQGPYYEQYF.